Listed below are T cell receptor beta chains from one sample, sequenced in a study of cytomegalovirus exposure and HLA in healthy donors. TCRdb's table, derived via immunoSEQ multiplex PCR, lists solely in-frame clones and lacks some. The sample yields over 150,000 clones, roughly 90% seen once. Input material: PBMCs. Every receptor here comes from a girl less than two years old in good health and CMV-seronegative. CDR3s include the opening cysteine and the closing phenylalanine or tryptophan. The D gene is left open where the match is weak. Not all rows give a size; the values are once, few, many and, for expanded clones, a class.

size | J | D | V | CDR3 | DNA
few | TRBJ2-3 | TRBD2 | TRBV5-1 | CASSGLAGTDTQYF | TGCGCCAGCAGCGGACTAGCGGGCACAGATACGCAGTATTTT
once | TRBJ2-3 | TRBD1 | TRBV14 | CASSHLLTGSLNTQYF | TGTGCCAGCAGCCACCTGCTGACAGGGTCGTTGAATACGCAGTATTTT
NA | TRBJ1-2 | NA | TRBV19 | CASQGGDYGYTF | TGTGCCAGTCAAGGGGGGGACTATGGCTACACCTTC
NA | TRBJ2-1 | NA | TRBV9 | CASSHPVSGLSNEQFF | TGTGCCAGCAGCCACCCCGTTAGCGGACTCTCCAATGAGCAGTTCTTC
NA | TRBJ2-7 | NA | TRBV6-1 | CASAPRDYEQYF | TGTGCCAGCGCCCCCCGGGACTACGAGCAGTACTTC
NA | TRBJ2-3 | TRBD2 | TRBV7-9 | CASSPRAGEGPDTQYF | TGTGCCAGCAGCCCTAGGGCGGGAGAGGGCCCAGATACGCAGTATTTT
NA | TRBJ1-2 | TRBD1 | TRBV7-2 | CASSRKRTGFYGYTF | TGTGCCAGCAGCAGGAAAAGGACAGGTTTCTATGGCTACACCTTC
NA | TRBJ1-3 | NA | TRBV30 | CAWSNGAGNTIYF | TGTGCCTGGAGTAACGGGGCTGGAAACACCATATATTTT
NA | TRBJ2-3 | NA | TRBV10-3 | CAISEIATDTQYF | TGTGCCATCAGCGAGATAGCCACAGATACGCAGTATTTT
once | TRBJ1-1 | NA | TRBV5-1 | CASSFGVAGTEAFF | TGCGCCAGCAGCTTCGGGGTAGCCGGGACTGAAGCTTTCTTT
NA | TRBJ1-2 | TRBD1 | TRBV27 | CASSLSSGGTGNYGYTF | TGTGCCAGCAGTTTATCGAGCGGCGGGACAGGAAACTATGGCTACACCTTC
NA | TRBJ1-2 | NA | TRBV7-8 | CASSYSAQRLYYGYTF | TGTGCCAGCAGCTATTCGGCGCAGCGTCTATACTATGGCTACACCTTC
once | TRBJ1-5 | TRBD1 | TRBV18 | CASSPGQGNQPQHF | TGTGCCAGCTCACCGGGACAGGGTAATCAGCCCCAGCATTTT
NA | TRBJ2-1 | TRBD1 | TRBV5-1 | CASSLDRGPYNEQFF | TGCGCCAGCAGCTTGGACAGGGGGCCCTACAATGAGCAGTTCTTC
once | TRBJ2-3 | TRBD2 | TRBV5-1 | CASSQGLAGRLTDTQYF | TGCGCCAGCAGCCAGGGACTAGCGGGGAGACTCACAGATACGCAGTATTTT
NA | TRBJ1-2 | NA | TRBV6-6 | CASSYSGGSYGYTF | TGTGCCAGCAGTTACTCGGGGGGTTCCTATGGCTACACCTTC
few | TRBJ1-2 | TRBD1 | TRBV29-1 | CSVVPGQGDYGYTF | TGCAGCGTCGTCCCGGGACAGGGGGACTATGGCTACACCTTC
NA | TRBJ1-4 | TRBD1 | TRBV5-1 | CASSLGTGNEKLFF | TGCGCCAGCAGCTTGGGGACAGGGAATGAAAAACTGTTTTTT
NA | TRBJ2-3 | NA | TRBV7-9 | CASSLSLMGLDTQYF | TGTGCCAGCAGCTTATCGCTGATGGGACTAGATACGCAGTATTTT
NA | TRBJ1-6 | NA | TRBV6-5 | CASSPPRGGGSPLHF | TGTGCCAGCAGCCCCCCCAGGGGCGGCGGTTCACCCCTCCACTTT
NA | TRBJ2-7 | NA | TRBV27 | CASSFAGWDEQYF | TGTGCCAGCAGTTTTGCAGGGTGGGACGAGCAGTACTTC
NA | TRBJ2-7 | TRBD1 | TRBV30 | CAWSPDRAYEQYF | TGTGCCTGGAGCCCGGACAGGGCCTACGAGCAGTACTTC
NA | TRBJ2-2 | NA | TRBV2 | CASSASSPGELFF | TGTGCCAGCAGTGCGTCTAGCCCCGGGGAGCTGTTTTTT
NA | TRBJ1-1 | NA | TRBV4-2 | CASSQERDSPEAFF | TGTGCCAGCAGCCAAGAACGGGATAGTCCTGAAGCTTTCTTT
NA | TRBJ1-3 | NA | TRBV6-6 | CASRTGTGNTIYF | TGTGCCAGCAGGACAGGTACCGGAAACACCATATATTTT
NA | TRBJ1-1 | NA | TRBV5-4 | CASSFLNEQNTEAFF | TGTGCCAGCAGCTTCCTTAACGAACAGAACACTGAAGCTTTCTTT
NA | TRBJ2-7 | NA | TRBV6-1 | CAGGTSTYEQYF | TGTGCCGGCGGGACCAGCACCTACGAGCAGTACTTC
NA | TRBJ1-2 | NA | TRBV7-9 | CSSSFGGANYGYTF | TGTTCCAGCAGCTTCGGCGGGGCCAACTATGGCTACACCTTC
NA | TRBJ1-2 | TRBD1 | TRBV6-1 | CASGQGVYGYTF | TGTGCCAGCGGACAGGGGGTTTATGGCTACACCTTC
NA | TRBJ1-2 | TRBD1 | TRBV27 | CASLPLGTGGGNYGYTF | TGTGCCAGCCTGCCTTTGGGGACAGGGGGCGGTAACTATGGCTACACCTTC
NA | TRBJ1-2 | TRBD1 | TRBV6-5 | CASSYSGTGGYGYTF | TGTGCCAGCAGTTACTCGGGGACAGGGGGCTATGGCTACACCTTC
few | TRBJ1-4 | NA | TRBV7-2 | CASSSKAVEYEKLFF | TGTGCCAGCAGTTCGAAAGCAGTGGAGTATGAAAAACTGTTTTTT
NA | TRBJ2-3 | NA | TRBV9 | CASSIPRGTDTQYF | TGTGCCAGCAGCATCCCGAGGGGCACAGATACGCAGTATTTT
NA | TRBJ1-1 | NA | TRBV11-2 | CASSPQYMNTEAFF | TGTGCCAGCAGCCCGCAGTACATGAACACTGAAGCTTTCTTT
NA | TRBJ2-2 | TRBD1 | TRBV27 | CASSLLFGTGFRELFF | TGTGCCAGCAGTTTACTATTCGGGACAGGGTTCAGGGAGCTGTTTTTT
NA | TRBJ2-7 | TRBD1 | TRBV30 | CAWSRDRGNYEQYF | TGTGCCTGGAGTCGGGACAGGGGCAACTACGAGCAGTACTTC
NA | TRBJ2-3 | NA | TRBV7-2 | CASSLGYSTDTQYF | TGTGCCAGCAGCTTAGGGTACTCCACAGATACGCAGTATTTT
NA | TRBJ2-7 | NA | TRBV4-1 | CASSQGGYGYEQYF | TGCGCCAGCAGCCAAGGAGGGTATGGATACGAGCAGTACTTC
NA | TRBJ2-7 | NA | TRBV29-1 | CSVEVEYSSEQYF | TGCAGCGTCGAAGTAGAGTATTCCTCCGAGCAGTACTTC
NA | TRBJ2-7 | TRBD2 | TRBV4-1 | CASSRRGISGSIDEQYF | TGCGCCAGCAGCCGGAGGGGGATTAGCGGGAGTATCGACGAGCAGTACTTC
NA | TRBJ2-5 | TRBD2 | TRBV5-1 | CASSLGREVIETQYF | TGCGCCAGCAGCTTGGGTCGGGAGGTAATAGAGACCCAGTACTTC
NA | TRBJ2-7 | TRBD1 | TRBV2 | CASGGQDRGPHEQYF | TGTGCCAGTGGGGGCCAGGACAGGGGGCCCCACGAGCAGTACTTC
NA | TRBJ1-1 | NA | TRBV5-1 | CASSLGGARGNTEAFF | TGCGCCAGCAGCCTTGGGGGAGCCAGGGGAAACACTGAAGCTTTCTTT
NA | TRBJ2-1 | NA | TRBV30 | CAWSVLRGNEQFF | TGTGCCTGGAGTGTACTAAGGGGGAATGAGCAGTTCTTC
NA | TRBJ2-5 | NA | TRBV9 | CASSVSAGPETQYF | TGTGCCAGCAGCGTATCGGCGGGCCCAGAGACCCAGTACTTC
NA | TRBJ2-7 | TRBD1 | TRBV7-9 | CASSDTGTVYEQYF | TGTGCCAGCAGCGATACCGGGACAGTCTACGAGCAGTACTTC